This TCR beta chain was sequenced for a study of blood T cell repertoires in COVID-19. At the level of the study: Sites across the United States, Italy and Spain contributed samples from acute and convalescent COVID-19. T cells, B-cell-depleted T cells, or PBMCs supplied cDNA or gDNA.

Per the study methods: Amplifying reference gene primers gave estimates of nucleated cell counts. Repertoires were generated with immunoSEQ multiplex PCR, while TCRdb's copy carries only in-frame clones and drops some. V, J and clone size are those of that table, while D and trimming were read from the DNA. The top ten clones hold about 1.2% of a sample with roughly 250,000 clones, about 91% of them seen once. Researchers sorted participants into cohorts using their self-reported clinical history. The germline V and J ends were trimmed by 5 bases and 8 bases, with 10 bases remaining between them. This CDR3 is 11 amino acids long. Germline CDR1 is LNHDA and CDR2 is SQIVND (reference sequence).

The V and J genes are TRBV19 and TRBJ2-7; no firm D call. The receptor was isolated from a human donor in a cohort exposed to, infected with or recovered from COVID-19 (not recorded which). The donor label of this sample is uncertain. The sequencing input was PBMCs or T cells enriched from blood (not recorded which). CDR3 amino acids: CASSHSQKQYF. The CDR3 DNA follows: TGTGCCAGTAGTCATAGCCAAAAGCAGTACTTC.